A single sample gave rise to the 28 T cell receptor beta chains below, sequenced in a study of radiation and T cells in renal cell carcinoma. Indicated time point: blood 4 weeks post-SBRT, at nephrectomy. Treatment indicated: 15 Gy SBRT to primary tumor, nephrectomy 4 weeks later. The table came from immunoSEQ multiplex PCR; TCRdb's copy has only in-frame clones and leaves some out. The repertoire has around 170,000 clones, about 88% of them found once; the top ten carry around 11%. Sequenced here: blood, sampled from a patient whose treatment included radiotherapy and nephrectomy. All receptors derive from a woman aged 45-60 years with renal cell carcinoma.

CDR3: CASNLRDLSYNEQFF. Here the CDR3 DNA reads TGTGCCAGCAACCTCCGGGACTTGTCCTACAATGAGCAGTTCTTC. V usage is TRBV6-6 and J usage is TRBJ2-1; perhaps TRBD2 as D (6 bases). V lost 7 bases and J lost 1, with 14 bases in between. The length of the CDR3 is 15 residues. CDR1 MNHNY and CDR2 SVGAGI come from the germline V gene (reference sequence).

This rearrangement joins TRBV29-1 to TRBJ2-2; the D gene is possibly TRBD1 (6 bases). V shed 7 bases and J shed 6 bases, with 9 bases lying between them. This CDR3 region has 11 residues. Germline loops: CDR1 SQVTM, CDR2 ANQGSEA. This CDR3 reads CSADSPGELFF. DNA for the CDR3: TGCAGCGCGGACAGCCCCGGGGAGCTGTTTTTT.

This chain links TRBV5-4 with TRBJ2-7; 8 nucleotides agree with TRBD2. V lost 0 bases to trimming and J lost 4 bases; unmatched junction nucleotides: 6. The CDR3 runs to 15 residues. Germline V gives CDR1 SGHNT, CDR2 YYREEE (reference sequence). The CDR3 DNA is TGTGCCAGCAGCTTGGGTCGCGGGGGGAGGTACGAGCAGTACTTC. It specifies CASSLGRGGRYEQYF.

This clone was seen just once. The chain has TRBV2 and TRBJ2-2; unclear D gene. The CDR3 is 11 residues long. Per germline, CDR1 SNHLY and CDR2 FYNNEI. The V end lost 7 bases, the J end lost 6 bases, and 6 bases lay between the germline ends. The CDR3 sequence is CASMRAGELFF. The CDR3 bases are TGTGCCAGCATGAGAGCCGGGGAGCTGTTTTTT.

The table lists this clone with a count of one. V and J are TRBV6-5 and TRBJ2-5; D ambiguous. The V and J ends lost 0 bases and 2 bases respectively, with 7 bases between them. From germline, CDR1 is MNHEY and CDR2 SVGAGI. The CDR3 runs to 14 residues. The chain's CDR3 is CASSYSMLQETQYF. CDR3 nucleotide sequence: TGTGCCAGCAGTTACTCAATGTTACAAGAGACCCAGTACTTC.

The chain couples TRBV19 to TRBJ2-4; 7 positions match TRBD1. CDR1 and CDR2 from the germline V gene are LNHDA and SQIVND (reference sequence). The CDR3 runs to 13 residues. The V gene end was trimmed by 8 bases and the J gene end by 6 bases; junction bases not matched to a gene: 7. CDR3 bases: TGTGCCAGTGTTCCGGGACAGAGAAACATTCAGTACTTC. Residues: CASVPGQRNIQYF. Looking up the rest from reference TRBV19 and TRBJ2-4 gives the full variable domain: DGGITQSPKYLFRKEGQNVTLSCEQNLNHDAMYWYRQDPGQGLRLIYYSQIVNDFQKGDIAEGYSVSREKKESFPLTVTSAQKNPTAFYLCASVPGQRNIQYFGAGTRLSVL.

The chain carries TRBV7-2 and TRBJ1-5; the D is unclear. The germline V and J ends were trimmed by 5 bases and 7 bases, with 12 bases remaining between them. Germline V gene sequence: CDR1 SGHTA, CDR2 FQGNSA. The CDR3 loop spans 13 amino acids. The CDR3 sequence is CASSLVEGQPQHF. For the CDR3, the DNA is TGTGCCAGCAGCCTAGTTGAGGGACAGCCCCAGCATTTT.

V and J are TRBV12-5 and TRBJ1-1; TRBD1 is a possible D gene (6 bases). With 1 base removed from V and 0 bases from J, the gap between germline ends came to 12 bases. Germline CDR1 reads LGHNT; CDR2 reads FRNRAP. CDR3 length: 16 amino acids. CDR3 residues: CASGLGTTGLNTEAFF. CDR3 DNA sequence: TGTGCTAGTGGTTTGGGGACGACAGGCCTGAACACTGAAGCTTTCTTT.

This chain joins TRBV7-6 and TRBJ1-1; maybe TRBD1 (5 bases). V shed 6 bases and J shed 2 bases, with 13 bases lying between them. The germline V gene has CDR1 SGHVS and CDR2 FNYEAQ. There are 14 residues in the CDR3. CDR3 nucleotide sequence: TGTGCCAGCAGTAAGGACACCATAAACACTGAAGCTTTCTTT. This encodes CASSKDTINTEAFF.

This chain links TRBV18 with TRBJ1-4, with D possibly being TRBD1 (5 bases). CDR1 and CDR2 (germline): KGHSH, LQKENI. This CDR3 region has 14 residues. Trimming cost V 6 bases and J 11 bases, with 19 bases left between them. This CDR3 reads CASSQGVPLEKLFF. CDR3 bases: TGTGCCAGCTCCCAAGGGGTCCCCCTCGAGAAACTGTTTTTT. Using reference TRBV18 and TRBJ1-4 for the parts outside the CDR3, the full variable domain is NAGVMQNPRHLVRRRGQEARLRCSPMKGHSHVYWYRQLPEEGLKFMVYLQKENIIDESGMPKERFSAEFPKEGPSILRIQQVVRGDSAAYFCASSQGVPLEKLFFGSGTQLSVL.

The chain is built from TRBV7-2 and TRBJ2-2; no clear D gene. The V and J ends lost 5 bases and 0 bases respectively, with 7 bases between them. The germline V gene encodes CDR1 SGHTA and CDR2 FQGNSA. The CDR3 has 14 residues. The CDR3 here is CASSTHPNTGELFF. As DNA, the CDR3 is TGTGCCAGCAGCACACATCCGAACACCGGGGAGCTGTTTTTT.

The chain has TRBV7-9 and TRBJ1-1; no reliable D call. The germline V gene has CDR1 SEHNR and CDR2 FQNEAQ (reference sequence). The CDR3 sequence is 17 residues long. Trimming stripped 7 bases from V and 0 bases from J, with 21 bases between. Here the CDR3 reads CASIPTPTTSMNTEAFF. The CDR3 bases are TGTGCCAGCATCCCGACCCCAACGACCTCTATGAACACTGAAGCTTTCTTT.

In this sample, this clone turned up a few times. The chain is built from TRBV7-3 and TRBJ2-7; D is possibly TRBD2 (6 bases). Germline V gene lookup returns CDR1 SGHTA and CDR2 FQGTGA. The CDR3 runs to 15 residues. Trimming stripped 2 bases from V and 5 bases from J, with 16 bases between. The CDR3 DNA reads TGTGCCAGCAGCTTATACGGGTCGGGGGTGAACGAGCAGTACTTC. Translating gives CASSLYGSGVNEQYF.

V is TRBV14 and J is TRBJ2-3; 7 bases match TRBD2. This CDR3 is built from 15 residues. Trimming at V came to 4 bases and at J to 1 base, leaving 5 bases not matched to a gene. Germline V gene lookup returns CDR1 SGHDN and CDR2 FVKESK. This CDR3 is CASSLLTSRTDTQYF. CDR3 nucleotides: TGTGCCAGCAGCCTTCTGACTAGCCGCACAGATACGCAGTATTTT.

This rearrangement joins TRBV6-1 to TRBJ2-5; no firm D call. The V and J ends lost 7 bases and 2 bases respectively, with 5 bases between them. The germline gives CDR1 MNHNS, CDR2 SASEGT. This CDR3 region has 11 residues. CDR3 region: CASTQQETQYF. For the CDR3, the DNA is TGTGCCAGCACCCAGCAAGAGACCCAGTACTTC.

The chain links TRBV19 to TRBJ2-1; D remains ambiguous. The length of the CDR3 is 13 residues. V was trimmed by 5 bases and J by 10 bases, leaving 15 bases between them. Looked up from germline, CDR1 is LNHDA and CDR2 is SQIVND (reference sequence). This CDR3 reads CASSGSSRLEQFF. The CDR3 DNA follows: TGTGCCAGTAGTGGATCGTCCCGTCTGGAGCAGTTCTTC.

The chain couples TRBV4-1 to TRBJ1-5; D might be TRBD1 (5 bases). This CDR3 has 16 residues. Germline V lookup: CDR1 MGHRA, CDR2 YSYEKL. Trimming stripped 4 bases from V and 0 bases from J, with 13 bases between. The CDR3 here is CASSPSTAYSNQPQHF. CDR3 in DNA: TGCGCCAGCAGCCCCTCGACAGCTTATAGCAATCAGCCCCAGCATTTT.

V gene TRBV18 combines with J gene TRBJ1-1; 7 positions match TRBD1. The germline V gene encodes CDR1 KGHSH and CDR2 LQKENI. The CDR3 length is 14 residues. V was clipped by 3 bases and J by 1 base; unmatched bases: 2. CDR3 loop: CASSPWTGNTEAFF. In DNA form, the CDR3 reads TGTGCCAGCTCACCGTGGACAGGGAACACTGAAGCTTTCTTT.

CDR3 bases: TGTGCCAGTAGGCTTTGGGCTGTTGGTGATAATTCACCCCTCCACTTT. It codes for CASRLWAVGDNSPLHF. J is TRBJ1-6 and V is TRBV19; no reliable D call. Trimming removed 6 bases from V and 5 bases from J, with 17 bases in between. Germline CDR1 reads LNHDA; CDR2 reads SQIVND (reference sequence). This CDR3 is 16 amino acids long.

DNA for the CDR3: TGCGCCAGCAGCCAAGAGGGGAAGGTTTTGACCCCTGAAAAACTGTTTTTT. Translation: CASSQEGKVLTPEKLFF. The rearrangement joins TRBV4-1 to TRBJ1-4; D gene uncertain. V was clipped by 0 bases and J by 7 bases, with 18 bases between them. Germline CDR1 is MGHRA and CDR2 is YSYEKL. CDR3 length: 17 amino acids.

The gene calls are TRBV4-1 and TRBJ2-6; a possible D gene is TRBD1 (6 bases). The CDR3 runs 16 residues. Germline lookup yields CDR1 MGHRA and CDR2 YSYEKL. The V gene lost 2 bases and the J gene lost 2 bases, with 10 bases spanning the gap. The CDR3 reads CASSQTDSPGANVLTF. The CDR3 nucleotides are TGCGCCAGCAGCCAAACGGACAGCCCTGGGGCCAACGTCCTGACTTTC.

This sequence joins TRBV2 and TRBJ2-3, with 9 bases fitting TRBD2. Looked up from germline, CDR1 is SNHLY and CDR2 is FYNNEI. The J segment lost 1 base and the V segment lost 3 bases, leaving 2 bases of the junction unmatched. CDR3 size: 15 residues. CDR3 sequence: CASSDKRGGTDTQYF. The DNA for the CDR3 is TGTGCCAGCAGTGACAAGCGGGGGGGCACAGATACGCAGTATTTT.

The rearrangement joins TRBV2 to TRBJ1-3; tentatively, D is TRBD1 (6 bases). The CDR3 contains 16 residues. Germline V gene sequence: CDR1 SNHLY, CDR2 FYNNEI. Trimming removed 4 bases at V and 6 bases at J, with 19 bases between. CDR3 coding DNA: TGTGCCAGCAGTGTCTTACAGGGAGGTGGCCCAAACACCATATATTTT. This sequence encodes CASSVLQGGGPNTIYF.

Regarding this clone: The same CDR3 is also encoded by other DNA sequences in this sample. The CDR3 protein is CASSIGGSTEAFF. As DNA, the CDR3 is TGTGCCAGTAGTATAGGGGGGAGCACTGAAGCTTTCTTT. The chain has TRBV19 and TRBJ1-1; D perhaps matches TRBD1 (5 bases). The CDR3 runs 13 residues. Trimming stripped 1 base from V and 4 bases from J, with 7 bases between. Germline values: CDR1 LNHDA, CDR2 SQIVND (reference sequence). Variable domain in full (rest from reference TRBV19 and TRBJ1-1): DGGITQSPKYLFRKEGQNVTLSCEQNLNHDAMYWYRQDPGQGLRLIYYSQIVNDFQKGDIAEGYSVSREKKESFPLTVTSAQKNPTAFYLCASSIGGSTEAFFGQGTRLTVV.

CDR3 protein: CASRGTGSNQPQHF. The CDR3 DNA reads as TGTGCCAGCAGAGGGACAGGTAGCAATCAGCCCCAGCATTTT. The chain uses TRBV6-5 and TRBJ1-5, with TRBD1 matching 8 bases. With 6 bases clipped from V and 0 bases from J, the junction kept 1 base outside the gene matches. The CDR3 is 14 residues long. CDR1 and CDR2 from the germline V gene are MNHEY and SVGAGI.

The V gene is TRBV25-1, the J gene TRBJ2-2; D not resolved. CDR1 is MGHDK, CDR2 SYGVNS, per germline. The CDR3 consists of 11 residues. Trimming stripped 5 bases from V and 7 bases from J, with 5 bases between. The CDR3 protein is CASSLFGELFF. The CDR3 DNA reads TGTGCCAGCAGTCTTTTCGGGGAGCTGTTTTTT.

The chain uses TRBV19 and TRBJ2-5; 9 nucleotides match TRBD2. The J segment lost 7 bases and the V segment lost 3 bases, leaving 6 bases of the junction unmatched. This CDR3 is built from 14 residues. Germline assignment: CDR1 LNHDA and CDR2 SQIVND (reference sequence). The CDR3 DNA sequence: TGTGCCAGTAGTATCCCGGGACTAGCTGGGACCCAGTACTTC. Its protein is CASSIPGLAGTQYF. The full variable domain, completed using reference TRBV19 and TRBJ2-5, is DGGITQSPKYLFRKEGQNVTLSCEQNLNHDAMYWYRQDPGQGLRLIYYSQIVNDFQKGDIAEGYSVSREKKESFPLTVTSAQKNPTAFYLCASSIPGLAGTQYFGPGTRLLVL.

This sequence joins TRBV5-1 and TRBJ2-7; 8 bases are a match to TRBD1. This CDR3 is built from 14 residues. V lost 2 bases to trimming and J lost 3 bases; unmatched junction nucleotides: 4. From germline, CDR1 is SGHRS and CDR2 YFSETQ. CDR3 sequence reads: CASSFGTGDYEQYF. The CDR3 DNA follows: TGCGCCAGCAGCTTCGGGACAGGAGACTACGAGCAGTACTTC.